This entry features one T cell receptor (beta chain) sequence. These data originate in a study of blood T cell repertoires in COVID-19. About the research overall: T cells, B-cell-depleted T cells, or PBMCs supplied cDNA or gDNA.

In the authors' workflow: How many nucleated cells were present was estimated from reference gene primer amplification. Here immunoSEQ multiplex PCR was the method, and the copy in TCRdb shows in-frame clones only, minus some. V and J calls and clone size are as listed in that table; D and trimming were resolved from the DNA. The sample contains 250,000 to 300,000 clones, nearly 90% of which appear only once. Seattle cases were enrolled at active infection and followed longitudinally. Germline values: CDR1 SGHNT, CDR2 YYREEE (reference sequence). This CDR3 has 15 residues. Trimming left V 4 bases short and J 4 bases short, with 14 bases between.

The V gene is TRBV5-4, the J gene TRBJ2-2; maybe TRBD2 (5 bases). Input material: peripheral blood. The receptor was derived from a woman aged 60 to 75 with COVID-19, enrolled during active disease. Written as DNA, the CDR3 is TGTGCCAGCAGCGCCCGCTCCGGGGTCACCGGGGAGCTGTTTTTT. As protein: CASSARSGVTGELFF.